This TCR beta chain was found in a study of cytomegalovirus exposure and HLA in healthy donors. Points from the study as a whole: The tendency of first-cohort TCR clusters to co-occur in the roughly 120 validation repertoires was identified by a subsequent analysis. Published work reported that the classifier diagnosed cytomegalovirus status with high specificity and sensitivity. Three of the chains that were CMV-associated were confirmed in vitro to be specific for CMV antigens. Cytomegalovirus-associated status was assigned to approximately 160 TCR beta chains.

Of note for this clone: Its antigen is unknown.

Here immunoSEQ multiplex PCR was the method, and the copy in TCRdb shows in-frame clones only, minus some. The profile shows around 91,000 clones, 85% to 95% of them singletons. V lost 0 bases and J 4 bases, leaving 18 bases between the germline ends. Germline CDR1 MNHNS, CDR2 SASEGT. CDR3 size: 17 residues. The source is a woman aged 25-40 years in good health and CMV-seropositive. Input material: PBMCs. The chain combines TRBV6-1 with TRBJ1-2; D gene uncertain. CDR3 DNA: TGTGCCAGCAGTGAAGCGCCAACTAGGGTTACTCCCTATGGCTACACCTTC. Residues: CASSEAPTRVTPYGYTF.